The 7 T cell receptor beta chains reported below all come from one sample, sequenced in a study of Ad26.COV2.S vaccination and SARS-CoV-2 variants. The sample's treatment: around 19 received Ad26.COV2.S at low or high dose, single or two shots; five or six received placebo; per-sample allocation not given. Day 63 following the first vaccine or placebo injection was when the samples were taken. TCRdb's copy holds only in-frame clones and misses some; the assay was immunoSEQ multiplex PCR. The repertoire consists of some 480,000 clones, with around 88% occurring once and the leading ten covering roughly 13%. The sequencing here drew on peripheral blood, taken in a trial of Ad26.COV2.S vaccine versus placebo. These TCRs come from a person aged 18-60 years who received the Ad26.COV2.S COVID-19 vaccine or a placebo.

The chain couples TRBV28 to TRBJ2-3; D gene ambiguous. V shed 6 bases and J shed 2 bases, with 3 bases lying between them. Germline lookup yields CDR1 MDHEN and CDR2 SYDVKM. CDR3 length: 11 residues. CDR3 residues: CASRVTDTQYF. The CDR3 DNA follows: TGTGCCAGCAGGGTCACAGATACGCAGTATTTT.

The V gene is TRBV5-6, the J gene TRBJ1-5; 10 bases fit TRBD1. This CDR3 region has 18 residues. CDR1 SGHDT and CDR2 YYEEEE come from the germline V gene. V lost 4 bases and J lost 2; bases outside the gene matches: 12. The CDR3 sequence: CASSRGTGAPMGNQPQHF. In DNA, the CDR3 is TGTGCCAGCAGCCGGGGGACAGGGGCACCGATGGGCAATCAGCCCCAGCATTTT.

The rearrangement joins TRBV7-2 to TRBJ2-7, with 9 positions matching TRBD2. J gave up 4 bases and V 0 bases, and 7 bases lay outside the gene matches. Germline CDR1 reads SGHTA; CDR2 reads FQGNSA. CDR3 length: 16 residues. The CDR3 region has the DNA TGTGCCAGCAGCTTAGCCTCACTAGCGGGTTTGTACGAGCAGTACTTC. Translation gives CASSLASLAGLYEQYF.

V is TRBV29-1 and J is TRBJ1-3; the match to TRBD1 covers 7 bases. Germline V gene lookup returns CDR1 SQVTM and CDR2 ANQGSEA. With V trimmed by 7 bases and J by 4 bases, 10 bases remained unmatched. CDR3 length: 14 residues. The CDR3 sequence: CSALDRVEGNTIYF. The CDR3 nucleotides read TGCAGCGCCCTCGACAGGGTAGAAGGAAACACCATATATTTT. The whole variable domain, filled in from reference TRBV29-1 and TRBJ1-3, reads SAVISQKPSRDICQRGTSLTIQCQVDSQVTMMFWYRQQPGQSLTLIATANQGSEATYESGFVIDKFPISRPNLTFSTLTVSNMSPEDSSIYLCSALDRVEGNTIYFGEGSWLTVV.

The V and J genes are TRBV28 and TRBJ1-4; possible D gene TRBD1, 5 bases. This CDR3 is 12 amino acids long. V lost 8 bases and J 11 bases, leaving 15 bases between the germline ends. Germline values: CDR1 MDHEN, CDR2 SYDVKM. The CDR3 coding sequence is TGTGCCAGCTCAAGATTGTGGGGGAAACTGTTTTTT. Its translation is CASSRLWGKLFF.

This clone occurred a few times. The J gene is TRBJ1-2, the V gene TRBV7-9; 7 positions match TRBD1. The J segment lost 4 bases and the V segment lost 8 bases, leaving 10 bases of the junction unmatched. Germline V gene sequence: CDR1 SEHNR, CDR2 FQNEAQ (reference sequence). The length of the CDR3 is 14 residues. This CDR3 is CASDSTGQSYGYTF. In DNA, the CDR3 is TGTGCCAGCGACTCGACAGGGCAGAGCTATGGCTACACCTTC.

The V call is TRBV2, the J call TRBJ2-2; a weak D match, TRBD1 (6 bases). Trimming cost V 10 bases and J 0 bases, with 15 bases left between them. The CDR3 is 15 amino acids. CDR1 and CDR2 (germline): SNHLY, FYNNEI. The CDR3 region has the DNA TGTGCCATCCCGACAGGAGCCTCGAACACCGGGGAGCTGTTTTTT. Protein: CAIPTGASNTGELFF.